The 6 T cell receptor beta chains below come from one sample, sequenced in a study of blood T cells in healthy people across ages. It was with a sample-barcoded 5' primer and a J-beta primer mix that a second PCR of roughly 7 to 12 cycles was run. TCRdb processed the 5' RACE reads anew with MiXCR; each CDR3 protein has one entry. The table records approximately 880,000 distinct CDR3 sequences, around 48% of them present only once. Sequencing input: blood. These receptors all stem from a man younger than 40 in good health.

This clonotype has just one count. CDR3 nucleotide sequence: TGCGCCAGCAGCTTGGATGCGGGGAATTCCTATGGCTACACCTTC. Its protein is CASSLDAGNSYGYTF. V usage is TRBV5-1 and J usage is TRBJ1-2; D uncertain. CDR1 is SGHRS, CDR2 YFSETQ, per germline. CDR3 size: 15 residues. Trimming took 0 bases from V and 4 from J, leaving 13 bases between them.

The V and J genes are TRBV6-2 or TRBV6-3 and TRBJ2-7; D is perhaps TRBD1 (7 bases). V dropped 4 bases and J dropped 5 bases, with 18 bases sitting between them. Germline values: CDR1 MNHEY, CDR2 SVGEGT. The CDR3 has 15 amino acids. CDR3 loop: CASSSPSRGVNEQYF. As DNA, the CDR3 is TGTGCCAGCAGTTCGCCCAGCAGGGGGGTCAACGAGCAGTACTTC.

This clonotype was observed at least ten times. The V call is TRBV7-2, the J call TRBJ2-3; TRBD1 agrees at 8 bases. With V trimmed by 1 base and J by 1 base, 10 bases remained unmatched. This CDR3 comprises 18 residues. Germline CDR1 reads SGHTA; CDR2 reads FQGNSA. Here the CDR3 reads CASSLVSGGAAGTDTQYF. DNA for the CDR3: TGTGCCAGCAGCTTAGTTTCAGGGGGCGCCGCTGGCACAGATACGCAGTATTTT.

V is TRBV4-1 and J is TRBJ1-5; D not certain. Between the trimmed V and J ends, which lost 3 bases and 11 bases, there was a span of 20 bases. CDR1 MGHRA and CDR2 YSYEKL come from the germline V gene. CDR3 size: 15 residues. The CDR3 is CASSQGSARVPAQHF. Written as DNA, the CDR3 is TGCGCCAGCAGCCAGGGTTCCGCAAGGGTTCCAGCCCAGCATTTT.

In DNA form, the CDR3 reads TGTGCCAGCAGCCACAGCGGGGGGACCGGGGAGCTGTTTTTT. It is translated as CASSHSGGTGELFF. This chain links TRBV3-1 with TRBJ2-2; 9 nucleotides match TRBD2. The CDR3 runs to 14 residues. Germline CDR1 reads LGHDT; CDR2 reads YNNKEL (reference sequence). Losses at the gene ends were 3 bases for V and 5 bases for J; bases not matched to a gene: 1.

The table lists this clonotype with a few counts. The CDR3 sequence is CASSGRGPDRTNYGYTF. The CDR3 nucleotides read TGTGCCAGCAGCGGAAGGGGGCCAGACCGAACAAACTATGGCTACACCTTC. This sequence joins TRBV9 and TRBJ1-2, with 7 positions matching TRBD1. The CDR3 extends over 17 amino acids. Trimming took 3 bases from V and 2 from J; bases not matched to a gene: 13. Germline CDR1 is SGDLS and CDR2 is YYNGEE.